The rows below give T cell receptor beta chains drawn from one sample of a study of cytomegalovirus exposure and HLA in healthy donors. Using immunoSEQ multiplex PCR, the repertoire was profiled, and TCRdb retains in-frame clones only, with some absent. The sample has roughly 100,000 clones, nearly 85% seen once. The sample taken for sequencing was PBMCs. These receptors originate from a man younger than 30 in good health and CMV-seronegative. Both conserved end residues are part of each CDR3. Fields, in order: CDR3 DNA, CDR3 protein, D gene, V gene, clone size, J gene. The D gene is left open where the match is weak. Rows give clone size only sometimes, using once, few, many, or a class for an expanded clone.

TGTGCCTGGAACTTAGGGGGTGTGGGTGGCTACACCTTC,CAWNLGGVGGYTF,.,TRBV30,once,TRBJ1-2
TGCGCCAGCAGCCAAGAGGGACAGGGCCCTGAAAAACTGTTTTTT,CASSQEGQGPEKLFF,TRBD1,TRBV4-3,.,TRBJ1-4
TGTGCCATCAGTGATCGTACTAGCACAAGTTCGTTCTACGAGCAGTACTTC,CAISDRTSTSSFYEQYF,.,TRBV10-3,.,TRBJ2-7
TGTGCCAGCAGCTTAGTCGGGCAGGGGATAAACTATGGCTACACCTTC,CASSLVGQGINYGYTF,.,TRBV7-9,.,TRBJ1-2
TGTGCCAGCAGCTCCACACAGAACACTGAAGCTTTCTTT,CASSSTQNTEAFF,.,TRBV7-2,.,TRBJ1-1
TGCAGTGCTAACAGGGGGGAGACCCAGTACTTC,CSANRGETQYF,TRBD1,TRBV20-1,.,TRBJ2-5
TGCGCCAGCAGCCCGCGGCAGGGGGTCTCCTACGAGCAGTACTTC,CASSPRQGVSYEQYF,TRBD1,TRBV5-1,few,TRBJ2-7
TGTGCCAGCAGCTCGTTTACGTCGGGGGGAGAGACCCAGTACTTC,CASSSFTSGGETQYF,TRBD2,TRBV11-2,.,TRBJ2-5
TGTGCCAGCAGTTTGAGGTGGTTAGGCAGCTCAGATACGCAGTATTTT,CASSLRWLGSSDTQYF,.,TRBV27,.,TRBJ2-3
TGTGCCATCAGGGGACTAGCGGGAGATACGCAGTATTTT,CAIRGLAGDTQYF,TRBD2,TRBV10-3,few,TRBJ2-3
TGTGCCAGCAGCCCCCTAGCGGGACCCTACAATGAGCAGTTCTTC,CASSPLAGPYNEQFF,TRBD2,TRBV6-6,.,TRBJ2-1
TGTGCCAGCGGGCGGGAGCTGAGCACAGATACGCAGTATTTT,CASGRELSTDTQYF,TRBD2,TRBV7-2,.,TRBJ2-3
TGCGCCAGCAATCGTCCCGGGACAGGGGGCGGTTTACAAGAGACCCAGTACTTC,CASNRPGTGGGLQETQYF,TRBD1,TRBV5-1,.,TRBJ2-5
TGTGCCAGCAGCGGCGGGACAGCCACCTCCTACGAGCAGTACTTC,CASSGGTATSYEQYF,.,TRBV7-6,.,TRBJ2-7
TGTGCCACAATTAGCGCGAGCTCCTACAATGAGCAGTTCTTC,CATISASSYNEQFF,.,TRBV10-3,.,TRBJ2-1
TGTGCCAGCTCACCACCGGGACTAGCGGGACCCATAGAAGAGACCCAGTACTTC,CASSPPGLAGPIEETQYF,TRBD2,TRBV18,.,TRBJ2-5
TGTGCCAGCAGCGGGACTAGCGGGAGCTCCTACGAGCAGTACTTC,CASSGTSGSSYEQYF,TRBD2,TRBV5-4,.,TRBJ2-7
TGTGCCAGCAGCTCGACTAGCGGGAGGGACTCCCAAGAGACCCAGTACTTC,CASSSTSGRDSQETQYF,TRBD2,TRBV27,.,TRBJ2-5
TGTGCCAGCAGCTTAGAACATTATGGCTACACCTTC,CASSLEHYGYTF,.,TRBV13,.,TRBJ1-2
TGTGCCAGCAGCTCTGCAGGGGGGAGCTGCGAGCAGTACTTC,CASSSAGGSCEQYF,.,TRBV13,.,TRBJ2-7
TGTGCCAGCAGCCTCCGGGACAGCAACTCCTACGAGCAGTACTTC,CASSLRDSNSYEQYF,TRBD1,TRBV11-3,.,TRBJ2-7
TGTGCCACCGATGGACAGGGCTATGGCTACACCTTC,CATDGQGYGYTF,TRBD1,TRBV10-3,.,TRBJ1-2
TGTGCCAGCAGCCTAGCGGGGGGTCGCCAAGAGACCCAGTACTTC,CASSLAGGRQETQYF,TRBD2,TRBV7-2,.,TRBJ2-5
TGTGCCACGGCGGGAGAAACCCACGAGCAGTACTTC,CATAGETHEQYF,TRBD2,TRBV30,few,TRBJ2-7
TGCGCCAGCAGCCAAGAGGGGGAGGGCCGGGACAATGAGCAGTTCTTC,CASSQEGEGRDNEQFF,TRBD2,TRBV4-3,.,TRBJ2-1
TGTGCCAGCAGCTTAGCGGTGACAGAGGCTGAAGCTTTCTTT,CASSLAVTEAEAFF,.,TRBV7-2,few,TRBJ1-1
TGTGCCAGTAGACGAACTAGCGGGAGCTGGGTAGATACGCAGTATTTT,CASRRTSGSWVDTQYF,TRBD2,TRBV19,.,TRBJ2-3
TGTGCCAGCAGCTTAAGGCTAGCGGAGACCAATGAGCAGTTCTTC,CASSLRLAETNEQFF,TRBD2,TRBV7-3,.,TRBJ2-1
TGTGCCAGCAGCTTACTGTCTAGCGGATACAATGAGCAGTTCTTC,CASSLLSSGYNEQFF,TRBD2,TRBV7-3,.,TRBJ2-1
TGCGCCAGCAGCCAAGTAGGTCTAGCGGGAGGACCAGATACGCAGTATTTT,CASSQVGLAGGPDTQYF,TRBD2,TRBV4-3,.,TRBJ2-3
TGTGCCAGTTCGAGTAGGAGGGGATTAGGGAACACTGAAGCTTTCTTT,CASSSRRGLGNTEAFF,.,TRBV19,.,TRBJ1-1
TGTGCCTGGGAGCAGGGTTTTCAAGCTTTCTTT,CAWEQGFQAFF,.,TRBV30,.,TRBJ1-1
TGTGCCAGCAGGCGACAGGGGGCCTCGGAGGACGGGCAGTACTTC,CASRRQGASEDGQYF,TRBD1,TRBV28,.,TRBJ2-7
TGTGCCAGCAGCGTAGGACAGGGGGGCCCCTACGAGCAGTACTTC,CASSVGQGGPYEQYF,TRBD1,TRBV9,.,TRBJ2-7
TGTGCCAGCAAAGATCCCCAGTCCTATCAGCCCCAGCATTTT,CASKDPQSYQPQHF,.,TRBV6-4,.,TRBJ1-5
TGTGCCAGCAGCCCTCGGACTAGCGGGAGAGGCGAGCAGTACTTC,CASSPRTSGRGEQYF,TRBD2,TRBV7-3,.,TRBJ2-7
TGTGCCAGCTCACCAGAGACAGGGTATGAAAAACTGTTTTTT,CASSPETGYEKLFF,TRBD1,TRBV18,.,TRBJ1-4